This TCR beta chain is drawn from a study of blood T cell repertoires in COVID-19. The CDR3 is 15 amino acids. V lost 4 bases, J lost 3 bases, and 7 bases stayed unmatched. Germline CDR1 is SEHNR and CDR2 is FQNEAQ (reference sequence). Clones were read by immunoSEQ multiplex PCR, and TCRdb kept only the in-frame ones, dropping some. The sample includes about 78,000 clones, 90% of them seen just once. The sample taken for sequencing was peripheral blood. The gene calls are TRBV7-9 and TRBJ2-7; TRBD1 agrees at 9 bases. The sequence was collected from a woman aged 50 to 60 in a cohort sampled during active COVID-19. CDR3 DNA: TGTGCCAGCAGCTCTACAGACAGGGGGGGCTACGAGCAGTACTTC. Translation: CASSSTDRGGYEQYF.